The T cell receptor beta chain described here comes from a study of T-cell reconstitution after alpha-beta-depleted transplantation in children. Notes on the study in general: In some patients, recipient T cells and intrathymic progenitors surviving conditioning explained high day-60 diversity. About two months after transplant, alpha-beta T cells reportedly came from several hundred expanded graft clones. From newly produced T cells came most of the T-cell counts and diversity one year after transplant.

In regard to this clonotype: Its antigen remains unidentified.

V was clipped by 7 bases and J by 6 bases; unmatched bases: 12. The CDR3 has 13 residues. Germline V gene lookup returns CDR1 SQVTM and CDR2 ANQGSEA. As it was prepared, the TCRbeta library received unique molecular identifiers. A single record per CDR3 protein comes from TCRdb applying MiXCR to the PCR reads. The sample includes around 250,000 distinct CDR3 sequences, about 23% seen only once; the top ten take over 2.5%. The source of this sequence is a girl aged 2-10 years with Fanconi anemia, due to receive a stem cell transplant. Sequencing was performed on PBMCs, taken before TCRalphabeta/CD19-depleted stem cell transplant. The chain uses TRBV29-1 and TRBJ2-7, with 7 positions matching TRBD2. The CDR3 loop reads CSATLGSGGEQYF. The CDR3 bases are TGCAGCGCCACACTTGGCTCGGGGGGCGAGCAGTACTTC.